This entry lists 17 T cell receptor beta chains sequenced from one sample in a study of regulatory T cells in long-lasting Graves disease. The TCR beta library used iRepertoire HTBI primers with Arm-PCR amplification of CDR3. In TCRdb, the multiplex PCR reads were re-called with MiXCR into one record per CDR3 protein. The sample shows almost 450,000 distinct CDR3 sequences, around 15% of them seen only once. Time point given: newly diagnosed GD, antithyroid drugs for less than 3 months. Extracted RNA from PBMCs served as the source of the TCR library. This same sample was also part of a study on T cells in Graves' hyperthyroidism and ophthalmopathy.

The material was peripheral blood mononuclear cells (PBMCs), obtained at new diagnosis, from a patient treated with antithyroid drugs. Every receptor here comes from a woman in her twenties or thirties with Graves disease.

The gene calls are TRBV28 and TRBJ2-1; TRBD1 matches at 10 bases. The CDR3 is 18 residues long. The junction had 13 bases not matched to a gene; V was cut back by 2 bases and J by 6 bases. Germline V gene data show CDR1 as MDHEN and CDR2 as SYDVKM. CDR3 amino acids: CASSLPRSWGQGSNEQFF. CDR3 bases: TGTGCCAGCAGTTTACCCCGCTCTTGGGGACAGGGGAGCAATGAGCAGTTCTTC.

This clonotype came up a few times. At one boundary the junction diverges from the germline segment, which might be a read error. The genes are TRBV5-1 and TRBJ2-7; 9 bases align to TRBD1. The CDR3 is 16 residues long. Germline V gene sequence: CDR1 SGHRS, CDR2 YFSETQ. CDR3 sequence reads: CASSATGGLGSYEQCF. In DNA, the CDR3 is TGCGCCAGCAGCGCTACAGGGGGCCTTGGCTCCTACGAGCAGTGCTTC. The entire variable domain, with the rest obtained from reference TRBV5-1 and TRBJ2-7, is as follows: KAGVTQTPRYLIKTRGQQVTLSCSPISGHRSVSWYQQTPGQGLQFLFEYFSETQRNKGNFPGRFSGRQFSNSRSEMNVSTLELGDSALYLCASSATGGLGSYEQCFGPGTRLTVT.

This clonotype was observed a handful of times. The chain couples TRBV19 to TRBJ2-1; 10 bases are a match to TRBD2. This CDR3 contains 16 residues. Per germline, CDR1 LNHDA and CDR2 SQIVND (reference sequence). V lost 6 bases and J lost 1; bases outside the gene matches: 6. In DNA form, the CDR3 reads TGTGCCAGTAGGGCCTCTAGCGGGAGATCCTACAATGAGCAGTTCTTC. Protein: CASRASSGRSYNEQFF.

The V gene is TRBV28, the J gene TRBJ2-1, with 7 bases matching TRBD2. The CDR3 consists of 13 residues. V lost 6 bases and J lost 6; bases outside the gene matches: 5. From germline, CDR1 is MDHEN and CDR2 SYDVKM. CDR3 region: CASRQPGGNEQFF. CDR3 in DNA: TGTGCCAGCAGACAGCCGGGAGGCAATGAGCAGTTCTTC.

This clonotype was found many times. The chain has TRBV6-2 or TRBV6-3 and TRBJ2-1, with TRBD2 identical over 11 bases. V lost 0 bases and J lost 8; bases outside the gene matches: 6. Germline CDR1 reads MNHEY; CDR2 reads SVGEGT. There are 16 residues in the CDR3. The CDR3 DNA sequence: TGTGCCAGCAGTTACTCCTGGCTAGCGGGAGGAGATGAGCAGTTCTTC. This sequence encodes CASSYSWLAGGDEQFF.

This clonotype was seen a few times. This rearrangement joins TRBV5-1 to TRBJ2-3; D possibly matches TRBD1 or TRBD2 (5 bases each). Trimming pared 5 bases from V and 6 bases from J, leaving 13 bases between. This CDR3 has 13 amino acids. Looked up from germline, CDR1 is SGHRS and CDR2 is YFSETQ. CDR3 sequence (DNA): TGCGCCAGCAGTCCCGGGGCTGGGGATACGCAGTATTTT. Protein: CASSPGAGDTQYF.

This clonotype came up a few times. V and J are TRBV27 and TRBJ1-5, with D maybe TRBD1 (5 bases). Trimming pared 0 bases from V and 11 bases from J, leaving 20 bases between. This CDR3 is built from 16 residues. Germline CDR1 is MNHEY and CDR2 is SMNVEV (reference sequence). CDR3 sequence (DNA): TGTGCCAGCAGTTTATCCGGGGATGGGGCAATTCGGGCCCAGCATTTT. Translated: CASSLSGDGAIRAQHF.

This clonotype was seen more than once but under ten times. The genes are TRBV5-1 and TRBJ1-6; no reliable D call. V lost 6 bases and J lost 7, with 11 bases in between. The CDR3 covers 13 residues. CDR1 and CDR2 from the germline V gene are SGHRS and YFSETQ. CDR3 residues: CASTDRGNSPLHF. For the CDR3, the DNA is TGCGCCAGCACAGATCGCGGCAATTCACCCCTCCACTTT.

This clonotype has more than one count but fewer than ten. This rearrangement joins TRBV3-1 to TRBJ2-3; 8 bases match TRBD1. Losses at the gene ends were 1 base for V and 2 bases for J; bases not matched to a gene: 8. The CDR3 has 17 amino acids. The germline CDR1 and CDR2 sequences are LGHDT and YNNKEL (reference sequence). The DNA for the CDR3 is TGTGCCAGCAGCCAAGCTTCGGCAGGGGGCCCCACAGATACGCAGTATTTT. Protein product: CASSQASAGGPTDTQYF.

This clonotype was counted at least ten times. V gene TRBV7-9 combines with J gene TRBJ2-1; 7 positions match TRBD1. V dropped 0 bases and J dropped 9; count of bases not matched to a gene: 8. This CDR3 contains 15 residues. Per the germline V gene, CDR1 is SEHNR and CDR2 is FQNEAQ (reference sequence). CDR3 sequence (DNA): TGTGCCAGCAGCTTAGCGGGGACAGTCGGTGGTGAGCAGTTCTTC. It specifies CASSLAGTVGGEQFF.

This clonotype has more than one count but fewer than ten. This sequence joins TRBV7-9 and TRBJ2-7; a weak D match, TRBD1 (6 bases). The V and J ends lost 4 bases and 9 bases respectively, with 19 bases between them. The V gene's germline CDR1 is SEHNR and CDR2 FQNEAQ (reference sequence). This CDR3 spans 14 amino acids. CDR3 in amino acids: CASSSPGGPRGQYF. For the CDR3, the DNA is TGTGCCAGCAGCTCGCCTGGGGGCCCGAGGGGGCAGTACTTC.

The chain couples TRBV5-4 to TRBJ1-1; D perhaps matches TRBD1 (6 bases). The V end lost 3 bases, the J end lost 1 base, and 13 bases lay between the germline ends. Germline V gene lookup returns CDR1 SGHNT and CDR2 YYREEE (reference sequence). The CDR3 totals 15 residues. The CDR3: CASSWLDRSNTEAFF. The CDR3 region has the DNA TGTGCCAGCAGCTGGTTGGACAGATCGAACACTGAAGCTTTCTTT.

This clonotype was counted between two and nine times. The V gene is TRBV6-1, the J gene TRBJ2-7; D is uncertain. V was trimmed by 4 bases and J by 6 bases, leaving 13 bases between them. The CDR3 spans 13 residues. CDR1 is MNHNS, CDR2 SASEGT, per germline. This CDR3 is CASSAGRTPEQYF. The CDR3 DNA is TGTGCCAGCAGTGCTGGCAGGACCCCCGAGCAGTACTTC.

This clonotype showed up just once. The chain carries TRBV12-3 or TRBV12-4 and TRBJ2-1; D tentatively fits TRBD1 or TRBD2 (5 bases each). Deletions cut 3 bases from V and 1 base from J, with 10 bases between. CDR3 length: 15 residues. CDR3 nucleotides: TGTGCCAGCAGTTTGGGGGAGATGTCCTACAATGAGCAGTTCTTC. The encoded protein is CASSLGEMSYNEQFF.

This clonotype showed up just a few times. This rearrangement joins TRBV25-1 to TRBJ2-7, with D uncertain. From germline, CDR1 is MGHDK and CDR2 SYGVNS. Between the trimmed V and J ends, which lost 6 bases and 1 base, there was a span of 16 bases. The CDR3 is 15 amino acids. CDR3 sequence: CASSKGRVMSYEQYF. The CDR3 nucleotides are TGTGCCAGCAGCAAAGGCCGGGTTATGTCCTACGAGCAGTACTTC.

This chain joins TRBV12-3 or TRBV12-4 and TRBJ2-1; the D is unclear. V was cut by 5 bases and J by 10 bases, with 9 bases left in between. The CDR3 is 11 amino acids. The CDR3 sequence is CASSILGEQFF. As DNA, the CDR3 is TGTGCCAGCAGTATTCTAGGGGAGCAGTTCTTC.

There are many counts of this clonotype. The rearrangement joins TRBV20-1 to TRBJ2-1; TRBD1 might be the D (7 bases). This CDR3 comprises 11 residues. Germline values: CDR1 DFQATT, CDR2 SNEGSKA (reference sequence). V lost 7 bases and J lost 9, with 13 bases in between. Written as DNA, the CDR3 is TGCAGTGTGATCAGGGGGGTTGAGCAGTTCTTC. Translating it yields CSVIRGVEQFF.